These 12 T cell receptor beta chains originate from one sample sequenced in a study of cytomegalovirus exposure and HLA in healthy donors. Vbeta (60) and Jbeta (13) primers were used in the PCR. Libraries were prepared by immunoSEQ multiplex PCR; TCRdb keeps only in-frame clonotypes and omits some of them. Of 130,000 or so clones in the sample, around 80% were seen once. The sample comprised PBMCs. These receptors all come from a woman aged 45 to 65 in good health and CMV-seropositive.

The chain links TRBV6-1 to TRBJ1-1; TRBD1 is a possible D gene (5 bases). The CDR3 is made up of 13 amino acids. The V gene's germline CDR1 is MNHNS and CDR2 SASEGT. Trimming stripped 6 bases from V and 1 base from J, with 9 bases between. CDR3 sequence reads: CASSRQKNTEAFF. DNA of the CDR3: TGTGCCAGCAGCCGACAGAAGAACACTGAAGCTTTCTTT.

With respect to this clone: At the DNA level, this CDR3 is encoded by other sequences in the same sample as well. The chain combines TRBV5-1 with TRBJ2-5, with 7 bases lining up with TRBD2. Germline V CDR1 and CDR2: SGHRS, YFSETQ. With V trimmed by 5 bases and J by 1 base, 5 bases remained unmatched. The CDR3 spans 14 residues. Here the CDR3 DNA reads TGCGCCAGCAGTTCCACGGGGGGCCAAGAGACCCAGTACTTC. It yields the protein CASSSTGGQETQYF. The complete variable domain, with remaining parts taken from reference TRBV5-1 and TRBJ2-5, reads KAGVTQTPRYLIKTRGQQVTLSCSPISGHRSVSWYQQTPGQGLQFLFEYFSETQRNKGNFPGRFSGRQFSNSRSEMNVSTLELGDSALYLCASSSTGGQETQYFGPGTRLLVL.

This CDR3 is CASSQDSVRGPHGYTF. The CDR3, as DNA: TGCGCCAGCAGCCAAGATTCCGTTAGGGGCCCCCATGGCTACACCTTC. V gene TRBV4-3 combines with J gene TRBJ1-2, with a weak D call TRBD1 (5 bases). The V end lost 0 bases, the J end lost 6 bases, and 17 bases lay between the germline ends. In germline, CDR1 is LGHNA, CDR2 YSLEER. CDR3 length: 16 amino acids.

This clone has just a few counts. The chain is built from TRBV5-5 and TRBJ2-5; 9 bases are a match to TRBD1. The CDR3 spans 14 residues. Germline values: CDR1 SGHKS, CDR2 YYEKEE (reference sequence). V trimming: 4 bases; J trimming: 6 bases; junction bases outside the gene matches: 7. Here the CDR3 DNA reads TGTGCCAGCAGCATACCGGGACAGGGCAAGACCCAGTACTTC. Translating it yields CASSIPGQGKTQYF. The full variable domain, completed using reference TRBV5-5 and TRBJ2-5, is DAGVTQSPTHLIKTRGQQVTLRCSPISGHKSVSWYQQVLGQGPQFIFQYYEKEERGRGNFPDRFSARQFPNYSSELNVNALLLGDSALYLCASSIPGQGKTQYFGPGTRLLVL.

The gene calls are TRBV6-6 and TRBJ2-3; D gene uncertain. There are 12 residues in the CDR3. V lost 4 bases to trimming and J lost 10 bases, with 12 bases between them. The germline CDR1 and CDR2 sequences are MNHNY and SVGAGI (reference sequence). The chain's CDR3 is CASSSPSEAQYF. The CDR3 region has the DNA TGTGCCAGCAGTTCTCCGAGCGAAGCGCAGTATTTT.

The CDR3 protein is CASSFGQGEGLAKNIQYF. The CDR3 region has the DNA TGTGCCAGCAGCTTTGGACAGGGTGAGGGGTTAGCCAAAAACATTCAGTACTTC. The chain has TRBV5-4 and TRBJ2-4; 8 bases line up with TRBD1. Germline V CDR1 and CDR2: SGHNT, YYREEE (reference sequence). With 2 bases clipped from V and 0 bases from J, the junction kept 10 bases outside the gene matches. The CDR3 is 18 amino acids.

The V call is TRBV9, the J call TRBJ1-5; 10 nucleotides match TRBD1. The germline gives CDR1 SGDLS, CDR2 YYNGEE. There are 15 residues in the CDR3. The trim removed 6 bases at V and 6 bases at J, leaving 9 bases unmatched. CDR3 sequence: CASNSGTGVGQPQHF. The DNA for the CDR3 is TGTGCCAGCAATTCCGGGACAGGGGTGGGTCAGCCCCAGCATTTT.

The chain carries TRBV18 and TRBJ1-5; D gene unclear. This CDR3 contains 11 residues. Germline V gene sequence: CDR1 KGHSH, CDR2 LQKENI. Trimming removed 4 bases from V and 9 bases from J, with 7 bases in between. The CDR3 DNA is TGTGCCAGCTCACGGGGAGGGCCCCAGCATTTT. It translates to CASSRGGPQHF.

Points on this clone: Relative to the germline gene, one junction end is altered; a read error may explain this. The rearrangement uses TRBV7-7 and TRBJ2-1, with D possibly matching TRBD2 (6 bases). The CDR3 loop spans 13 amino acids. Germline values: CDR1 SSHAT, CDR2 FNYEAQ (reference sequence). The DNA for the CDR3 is TGTGCTAGCAGCTCCCTAGAGGGTAGCGGAGTGATCTTC. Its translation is CASSSLEGSGVIF.

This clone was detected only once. The CDR3 DNA follows: TGTGCCAGCAGCTTCGGACAGGACTCCTACGAGCAGTACTTC. Translation gives CASSFGQDSYEQYF. The chain couples TRBV7-6 to TRBJ2-7, with 7 bases identical to TRBD1. The CDR3 has 14 residues. The trim removed 3 bases at V and 0 bases at J, leaving 2 bases unmatched. Germline V lookup: CDR1 SGHVS, CDR2 FNYEAQ.

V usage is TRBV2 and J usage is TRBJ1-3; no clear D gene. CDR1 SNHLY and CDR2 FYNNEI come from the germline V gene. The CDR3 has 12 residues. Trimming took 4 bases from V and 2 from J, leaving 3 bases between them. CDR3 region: CASSVAGNTIYF. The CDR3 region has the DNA TGTGCCAGCAGTGTAGCTGGAAACACCATATATTTT.

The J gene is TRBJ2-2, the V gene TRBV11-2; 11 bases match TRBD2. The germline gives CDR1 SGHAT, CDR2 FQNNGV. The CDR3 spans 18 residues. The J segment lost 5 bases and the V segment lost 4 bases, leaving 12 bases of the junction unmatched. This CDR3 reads CASSSEELAGERTGELFF. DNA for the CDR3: TGTGCCAGCAGCTCTGAGGAACTAGCGGGAGAAAGGACCGGGGAGCTGTTTTTT. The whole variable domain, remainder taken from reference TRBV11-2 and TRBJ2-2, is EAGVAQSPRYKIIEKRQSVAFWCNPISGHATLYWYQQILGQGPKLLIQFQNNGVVDDSQLPKDRFSAERLKGVDSTLKIQPAKLEDSAVYLCASSSEELAGERTGELFFGEGSRLTVL.